Listed here are 26 T cell receptor beta chains from one sample, sequenced in a study of Graves' ophthalmopathy and Graves' hyperthyroidism. Amplified material comprised TCR beta CDR3 regions derived from RNA transcripts. HTBI-primed RT-PCR formed the first round, and a multiplex PCR formed the second. One entry per CDR3 protein results from TCRdb running MiXCR on the multiplex PCR reads. Of hundreds of thousands of distinct CDR3 sequences in the sample, roughly 20% were seen once. Sequenced material: peripheral blood. These receptors all stem from a woman between 18 and 29 years old with stable Graves' hyperthyroidism. Some clones in this sample may be carry-over from other donors' samples.

In its sample, this clonotype was seen a few times. CDR3 DNA sequence: TGTGCCAGCAGCTTAAGGCACAGGGATGGAAACACCATATATTTT. Translation: CASSLRHRDGNTIYF. The chain joins TRBV11-3 to TRBJ1-3, with a weak D call TRBD1 (6 bases). Germline CDR1 SGHNT, CDR2 YENEEA. With 2 bases removed from V and 3 bases from J, the gap between germline ends came to 11 bases. The CDR3 is 15 amino acids.

This clonotype was observed many times. The chain employs TRBV28 and TRBJ2-5, with a possible D match to TRBD2 (6 bases). The CDR3 length is 13 residues. V was cut by 3 bases and J by 3 bases, with 8 bases left in between. CDR1 is MDHEN and CDR2 is SYDVKM in the germline V gene. In DNA, the CDR3 is TGTGCCAGCAGTTTGGGCGGGAAAGAGACCCAGTACTTC. It yields the protein CASSLGGKETQYF.

In this sample, this clonotype turned up many times. The chain carries TRBV15 and TRBJ1-1, with D uncertain. Germline V gene data show CDR1 as LNHNV and CDR2 as YYDKDF (reference sequence). Trimming pared 5 bases from V and 3 bases from J, leaving 16 bases between. The CDR3 totals 15 residues. For the CDR3, the DNA is TGTGCCACCAGCCCAGGTTCCCCCACGGACACTGAAGCTTTCTTT. Its protein product is CATSPGSPTDTEAFF.

In its sample, this clonotype was seen many times. This chain connects TRBV28 to TRBJ1-6; possibly TRBD1 for D (6 bases). V lost 4 bases and J 0 bases, leaving 16 bases between the germline ends. This CDR3 has 18 residues. CDR1 is MDHEN and CDR2 is SYDVKM in the germline V gene. The CDR3 DNA follows: TGTGCCAGCAGTTCGGCGGGGACATACAGCTCCTATAATTCACCCCTCCACTTT. Encoded protein: CASSSAGTYSSYNSPLHF. Filled out from reference TRBV28 and TRBJ1-6, the complete variable domain reads DVKVTQSSRYLVKRTGEKVFLECVQDMDHENMFWYRQDPGLGLRLIYFSYDVKMKEKGDIPEGYSVSREKKERFSLILESASTNQTSMYLCASSSAGTYSSYNSPLHFGNGTRLTVT.

This clonotype was seen repeatedly, ten times or more. J is TRBJ1-2 and V is TRBV7-2; unclear D gene. From germline, CDR1 is SGHTA and CDR2 FQGNSA. Between the trimmed V and J ends, which lost 4 bases and 5 bases, there was a span of 8 bases. CDR3 length equals 12 residues. The CDR3 bases are TGTGCCAGCAGCTCCCGGGGATATGGCTACACCTTC. The encoded protein is CASSSRGYGYTF.

Many counts were recorded for this clonotype. This chain links TRBV7-2 with TRBJ2-5, with a tentative D call TRBD2 (6 bases). Germline-derived CDR1 and CDR2 are SGHTA and FQGNSA. V shed 0 bases and J shed 1 base, with 12 bases lying between them. The CDR3 has 16 amino acids. The DNA of the CDR3 is TGTGCCAGCAGCTTAGCGAGCGGGCAGAGCCAAGAGACCCAGTACTTC. It is translated as CASSLASGQSQETQYF. Complete variable domain (other parts from reference TRBV7-2 and TRBJ2-5): GAGVSQSPSNKVTEKGKDVELRCDPISGHTALYWYRQSLGQGLEFLIYFQGNSAPDKSGLPSDRFSAERTGGSVSTLTIQRTQQEDSAVYLCASSLASGQSQETQYFGPGTRLLVL.

This clonotype has a count of ten or more. The chain recombines TRBV12-3 or TRBV12-4 with TRBJ2-7, with D possibly matching TRBD2 (5 bases). Trimming removed 5 bases from V and 0 bases from J, with 11 bases in between. The CDR3 runs to 14 residues. The CDR3 DNA sequence: TGTGCCAGCAGTCCGGGATCCTACTCCTACGAGCAGTACTTC. It is translated as CASSPGSYSYEQYF.

This clonotype came up a few times. This rearrangement joins TRBV19 to TRBJ1-2; 11 bases are a match to TRBD1. V shed 8 bases, J shed 4 bases, and the junction held 12 bases outside the gene matches. The CDR3 is made up of 16 amino acids. Germline values: CDR1 LNHDA, CDR2 SQIVND (reference sequence). CDR3 region: CASCRDRGRLVYGYTF. CDR3 bases: TGTGCCAGTTGCCGGGACAGGGGGAGGTTGGTCTATGGCTACACCTTC.

The chain recombines TRBV20-1 with TRBJ1-1, with unresolved D. The CDR3 spans 12 residues. The V gene's germline CDR1 is DFQATT and CDR2 SNEGSKA (reference sequence). Trimming took 3 bases from V and 0 from J, leaving 5 bases between them. The CDR3 bases are TGCAGTGCTAGTGATATGAACACTGAAGCTTTCTTT. Its protein is CSASDMNTEAFF.

This clonotype was counted ten times or more. The rearrangement uses TRBV5-1 and TRBJ1-1; D is uncertain. Germline-derived CDR1 and CDR2 are SGHRS and YFSETQ. V shed 4 bases and J shed 0 bases, with 10 bases lying between them. This CDR3 has 14 amino acids. The CDR3 region has the DNA TGCGCCAGCAGCCTAGACTTAATGAACACTGAAGCTTTCTTT. Residues: CASSLDLMNTEAFF.

This clonotype was seen ten or more times. V and J are TRBV7-2 and TRBJ2-5, with 10 bases that match TRBD2. Per the germline V gene, CDR1 is SGHTA and CDR2 is FQGNSA. J lost 9 bases, V lost 4 bases, and 14 bases had no gene match. The CDR3 loop spans 16 amino acids. This CDR3 reads CASSSPGLASTWAQYF. The DNA of the CDR3 is TGTGCCAGCAGCTCCCCGGGACTAGCGTCGACTTGGGCCCAGTACTTC.

At least ten counts were recorded for this clonotype. The rearrangement links TRBV28 to TRBJ1-2; TRBD1 matches 10 bases. CDR1 is MDHEN and CDR2 is SYDVKM in the germline V gene. The CDR3 covers 15 residues. J was trimmed by 3 bases and V by 5 bases; bases with no gene match: 6. The CDR3 loop is CASSTRQGADYGYTF. CDR3 sequence (DNA): TGTGCCAGCAGTACAAGACAGGGGGCCGACTATGGCTACACCTTC.

The V gene is TRBV20-1, the J gene TRBJ2-7; 9 bases map to TRBD1. V lost 8 bases, J lost 5 bases, and 10 bases stayed unmatched. The CDR3 covers 13 residues. Germline CDR1 is DFQATT and CDR2 is SNEGSKA (reference sequence). The CDR3 spells CSCQGGTGNEQYF. CDR3 coding DNA: TGCAGTTGCCAGGGCGGGACAGGGAACGAGCAGTACTTC.

The V and J genes are TRBV28 and TRBJ2-5; D possibly corresponds to TRBD1 (5 bases). V lost 3 bases to trimming and J lost 3 bases, with 8 bases between them. Germline V CDR1 and CDR2: MDHEN, SYDVKM. The length of the CDR3 is 13 residues. CDR3 bases: TGTGCCAGCAGTTTCGCAGGGAAAGAGACCCAGTACTTC. This gives the protein CASSFAGKETQYF.

Only a few counts were recorded for this clonotype. The rearrangement uses TRBV7-9 and TRBJ1-3, with D hard to call. The V end lost 4 bases, the J end lost 1 base, and 8 bases lay between the germline ends. The CDR3 length is 14 residues. Germline V gene data show CDR1 as SEHNR and CDR2 as FQNEAQ (reference sequence). This CDR3 reads CASSSVLSGNTIYF. In DNA form, the CDR3 reads TGTGCCAGCAGCTCAGTTTTATCTGGAAACACCATATATTTT.

This clonotype showed up many times. The J gene is TRBJ1-5, the V gene TRBV30, with D perhaps TRBD1 (6 bases). V was pared by 1 base and J by 3 bases, with 19 bases between. Germline V gene data show CDR1 as GTSNPN and CDR2 as SVGIG (reference sequence). The CDR3 loop spans 17 amino acids. CDR3 protein: CAWSGGSIRQDNQPQHF. DNA of the CDR3: TGTGCCTGGAGTGGGGGATCTATTCGACAGGACAATCAGCCCCAGCATTTT.

This clonotype was counted at least ten times. The chain recombines TRBV28 with TRBJ2-5; 11 bases match TRBD2. Germline values: CDR1 MDHEN, CDR2 SYDVKM. J gave up 5 bases and V 5 bases, and 10 bases lay outside the gene matches. The CDR3 totals 16 residues. CDR3 nucleotide sequence: TGTGCCAGCAGTACGAATAGCGGGAGGGTCTGGGAGACCCAGTACTTC. The encoded protein is CASSTNSGRVWETQYF. The complete variable domain, with remaining parts taken from reference TRBV28 and TRBJ2-5, reads DVKVTQSSRYLVKRTGEKVFLECVQDMDHENMFWYRQDPGLGLRLIYFSYDVKMKEKGDIPEGYSVSREKKERFSLILESASTNQTSMYLCASSTNSGRVWETQYFGPGTRLLVL.

In this sample, this clonotype turned up a few times. The chain couples TRBV18 to TRBJ1-5; D may be TRBD1 (5 bases). CDR1 KGHSH and CDR2 LQKENI come from the germline V gene. The V end lost 5 bases, the J end lost 7 bases, and 15 bases lay between the germline ends. The CDR3 has 14 amino acids. The CDR3 region is CASSFIGGEQPQHF. The CDR3 DNA sequence: TGTGCCAGCTCATTCATCGGGGGAGAGCAGCCCCAGCATTTT.

The rearrangement links TRBV28 to TRBJ1-5, with unresolved D. CDR3 size: 15 residues. Germline V gene data show CDR1 as MDHEN and CDR2 as SYDVKM. The V and J ends lost 6 bases and 1 base respectively, with 13 bases between them. This CDR3 reads CASRLRSLSNQPQHF. The CDR3 DNA is TGTGCCAGCAGGCTTAGGAGTCTGAGCAATCAGCCCCAGCATTTT. Using reference TRBV28 and TRBJ1-5 for the parts outside the CDR3, the full variable domain is DVKVTQSSRYLVKRTGEKVFLECVQDMDHENMFWYRQDPGLGLRLIYFSYDVKMKEKGDIPEGYSVSREKKERFSLILESASTNQTSMYLCASRLRSLSNQPQHFGDGTRLSIL.

The rearrangement links TRBV10-3 to TRBJ2-6, with a weak D call TRBD2 (6 bases). Germline V lookup: CDR1 ENHRY, CDR2 SYGVKD. CDR3 length: 15 amino acids. The V end was cut by 8 bases, the J end by 4 bases, with 15 bases between. The CDR3 spells CAIGGSDAGANVLTF. CDR3 sequence (DNA): TGTGCCATCGGAGGGTCGGACGCCGGGGCCAACGTCCTGACTTTC.

This clonotype showed up many times. V and J are TRBV19 and TRBJ1-5; D is perhaps TRBD1 (6 bases). V was pared by 7 bases and J by 1 base, with 17 bases between. The CDR3 runs 16 residues. Germline loops: CDR1 LNHDA, CDR2 SQIVND (reference sequence). The CDR3 nucleotides read TGTGCCAGTACCACAGGGTTCGGGGGAAGCAATCAGCCCCAGCATTTT. Its translation is CASTTGFGGSNQPQHF. The variable domain in full, with the rest retrieved from reference TRBV19 and TRBJ1-5, is DGGITQSPKYLFRKEGQNVTLSCEQNLNHDAMYWYRQDPGQGLRLIYYSQIVNDFQKGDIAEGYSVSREKKESFPLTVTSAQKNPTAFYLCASTTGFGGSNQPQHFGDGTRLSIL.

A single count supports this clonotype. The chain uses TRBV28 and TRBJ2-7, with D perhaps matching TRBD2 (5 bases). V lost 7 bases and J lost 0, with 13 bases in between. The CDR3 is 14 amino acids. CDR1 and CDR2 from the germline V gene are MDHEN and SYDVKM. CDR3 loop: CASIAAASSYEQYF. The DNA of the CDR3 is TGTGCCAGCATTGCAGCGGCTAGCTCCTACGAGCAGTACTTC. Filled out from reference TRBV28 and TRBJ2-7, the complete variable domain reads DVKVTQSSRYLVKRTGEKVFLECVQDMDHENMFWYRQDPGLGLRLIYFSYDVKMKEKGDIPEGYSVSREKKERFSLILESASTNQTSMYLCASIAAASSYEQYFGPGTRLTVT.

With respect to this clonotype: The missing conserved phenylalanine or tryptophan at the end of this CDR3 makes a read error likely. DNA for the CDR3: TGTGCCTACAAGCAGGGAGGAATCCTTTCCGGGGAGCTGTTTTCT. Its protein product is CAYKQGGILSGELFS. The V and J genes are TRBV30 and TRBJ2-2; D perhaps matches TRBD2 (6 bases). Germline V gene data show CDR1 as GTSNPN and CDR2 as SVGIG (reference sequence). The CDR3 sequence is 15 residues long. V was shortened by 7 bases and J by 6 bases, with 21 bases between the two germline ends.

The gene calls are TRBV28 and TRBJ1-5; no reliable D call. This CDR3 region has 10 residues. Germline V gene sequence: CDR1 MDHEN, CDR2 SYDVKM. The ends were cut back, 6 bases at V and 8 bases at J, with 5 bases in the middle. CDR3 region: CASSFEPQHF. The DNA of the CDR3 is TGTGCCAGCAGCTTTGAGCCCCAGCATTTT.

At least ten counts were recorded for this clonotype. The chain has TRBV7-2 and TRBJ1-3; D is unclear. The CDR3 has 15 amino acids. Germline V gene data show CDR1 as SGHTA and CDR2 as FQGNSA. With 5 bases removed from V and 3 bases from J, the gap between germline ends came to 14 bases. This CDR3 reads CASSPLEDFGNTIYF. The CDR3, as DNA: TGTGCCAGCAGCCCTCTAGAGGATTTTGGAAACACCATATATTTT.

The rearrangement uses TRBV5-1 and TRBJ1-1; 8 bases are a match to TRBD1. The CDR3 totals 16 residues. J was trimmed by 0 bases and V by 2 bases; bases with no gene match: 6. The germline V gene encodes CDR1 SGHRS and CDR2 YFSETQ. The CDR3 DNA is TGCGCCAGCAGCTTCAGACAGGGGTCAATGAACACTGAAGCTTTCTTT. Encoded protein: CASSFRQGSMNTEAFF.